This T cell receptor (beta chain) was documented in a study of T-cell reconstitution after alpha-beta-depleted transplantation in children. Study-level points and caveats: After transplant, at about two months, alpha-beta T cells were reportedly derived from several hundred expanded graft clones. Recipient T cells and thymic progenitors that survived were the source of the high TCRbeta diversity seen at day 60 in some patients. It was newly produced T cells that mostly accounted for T-cell counts and diversity one year after transplant.

A word on this clonotype: Its antigen is as yet unknown.

This CDR3 contains 16 residues. The germline V gene has CDR1 SEHNR and CDR2 FQNEAQ (reference sequence). Trimming left V 6 bases short and J 8 bases short, with 23 bases between. Researchers prepared the TCRbeta library using unique molecular identifiers, the study reports. TCRdb fed the PCR reads into MiXCR, producing one record per CDR3 protein. Here the sample spans approximately 99,000 distinct CDR3 sequences, about 6% being singletons. The genes are TRBV7-9 and TRBJ1-5, with D maybe TRBD1 (6 bases). This TCR was recovered from a male patient aged 2-15 years who had a stem cell transplant for acute lymphoblastic leukemia, so the T cells may come from the graft donor. Sequenced here: PBMCs, mostly from graft donor cells, sampled 360 days after TCRalphabeta/CD19-depleted stem cell transplant. The DNA for the CDR3 is TGTGCCAGCAGTCCAGGACGGGGGGCGAAGACGAAGCCCCAGCATTTT. Translated, it gives CASSPGRGAKTKPQHF.